The present T cell receptor (beta chain) was sequenced within a study of cytomegalovirus exposure and HLA in healthy donors. Whole-study findings and limits: In presence/absence analyses, roughly uniform sequencing depth across donors was assumed. Donor immune exposure was known only as CMV serostatus.

Germline V CDR1 and CDR2: SQVTM, ANQGSEA. The CDR3 sequence is 14 residues long. V was clipped by 7 bases and J by 4 bases; unmatched bases: 8. In the PCR, 60 Vbeta and 13 Jbeta primers were used. This table comes from immunoSEQ multiplex PCR, and its TCRdb copy is limited to in-frame clones, with some not included. The data show 160,000 or so clones, with 70% to 90% seen just once and over 0.8% held by the top ten. For this clone: Antigen: not known.

The V and J genes are TRBV29-1 and TRBJ1-2; 11 nucleotides align to TRBD1. The clonotype was recovered from a woman in her 30s in good health and CMV-seronegative. Sequenced material: PBMCs. CDR3 region: CSAQGGTGGYGYTF. The CDR3 nucleotides are TGCAGCGCCCAAGGGGGGACAGGGGGCTATGGCTACACCTTC. The complete variable domain, with remaining parts taken from reference TRBV29-1 and TRBJ1-2, reads SAVISQKPSRDICQRGTSLTIQCQVDSQVTMMFWYRQQPGQSLTLIATANQGSEATYESGFVIDKFPISRPNLTFSTLTVSNMSPEDSSIYLCSAQGGTGGYGYTFGSGTRLTVV.